Each of the 26 T cell receptor beta chains below was sequenced from the same sample in a study of response to subunit inactivated influenza vaccine. TCRdb re-analysed the RT-PCR reads in MiXCR, keeping a single row per CDR3 protein. The table records around 320,000 distinct CDR3 sequences, about 20% of them present only once. The sample consisted of PBMCs from blood, taken approximately 22 months after vaccination. The receptor set was obtained from a man aged 50 to 69 who received an inactivated influenza vaccine.

The chain recombines TRBV7-9 with TRBJ1-2; 8 bases agree with TRBD1. The CDR3 extends over 16 amino acids. Germline V gene sequence: CDR1 SEHNR, CDR2 FQNEAQ (reference sequence). After removal of 5 bases from V and 1 base from J, the junction contained 9 bases not matched to a gene. The CDR3 region is CASSPRTGNRNYGYTF. The CDR3, as DNA: TGTGCCAGCAGCCCCAGGACAGGGAACCGTAACTATGGCTACACCTTC.

The CDR3 here is CATSARQGPIYGYTF. DNA of the CDR3: TGTGCCACCAGCGCCCGACAGGGCCCAATTTATGGCTACACCTTC. The rearrangement links TRBV15 to TRBJ1-2; TRBD1 matches 7 bases. Trimming cost V 5 bases and J 5 bases; bases outside gene matches: 11. The germline CDR1 and CDR2 sequences are LNHNV and YYDKDF (reference sequence). This CDR3 has 15 amino acids.

The rearrangement uses TRBV28 and TRBJ2-7; D call uncertain. The CDR3 spans 14 residues. Germline V gene lookup returns CDR1 MDHEN and CDR2 SYDVKM. V gave up 2 bases and J gave up 4 bases, with 12 bases separating them. CDR3 in amino acids: CASSLEPRGYEQYF. As DNA, the CDR3 is TGTGCCAGCAGTTTAGAACCTCGAGGATACGAGCAGTACTTC. The variable domain in full, completed from reference TRBV28 and TRBJ2-7, reads DVKVTQSSRYLVKRTGEKVFLECVQDMDHENMFWYRQDPGLGLRLIYFSYDVKMKEKGDIPEGYSVSREKKERFSLILESASTNQTSMYLCASSLEPRGYEQYFGPGTRLTVT.

This clonotype was detected only a few times. The chain joins TRBV24-1 to TRBJ1-2; possible D gene TRBD1, 5 bases. The germline CDR1 and CDR2 sequences are KGHDR and SFDVKD. The length of the CDR3 is 13 residues. Trimming took off 4 bases at V and 4 bases at J, with 9 bases between the two ends. CDR3 DNA: TGTGCCACCAGTGAGGGGGGTCTCTATGGCTACACCTTC. Translated, it gives CATSEGGLYGYTF.

This chain uses TRBV20-1 with TRBJ2-1; possibly TRBD2 for D (6 bases). The CDR3 has 16 amino acids. V was pared by 1 base and J by 9 bases, with 22 bases between. Per the germline V gene, CDR1 is DFQATT and CDR2 is SNEGSKA (reference sequence). CDR3 protein: CSARAPGTRRTGEQFF. In DNA form, the CDR3 reads TGCAGTGCTAGAGCCCCGGGGACTCGCAGGACTGGTGAGCAGTTCTTC.

This chain joins TRBV5-1 and TRBJ2-1; D gene ambiguous. The germline V gene has CDR1 SGHRS and CDR2 YFSETQ. The CDR3 spans 11 residues. V was pared by 4 bases and J by 8 bases, with 7 bases between. The CDR3 region has the DNA TGCGCCAGCAGCGATCAGCATGAGCAGTTCTTC. Translating it yields CASSDQHEQFF.

The rearrangement uses TRBV5-1 and TRBJ1-3; TRBD1 matches 8 bases. CDR3 length equals 20 residues. Germline assignment: CDR1 SGHRS and CDR2 YFSETQ. V shed 2 bases and J 0 bases; nucleotides not matched to a gene: 16. The CDR3 nucleotides read TGCGCCAGCAGCTTTAGTGTCCAGGGGGCTTCCTCTCTCTCTGGAAACACCATATATTTT. It encodes CASSFSVQGASSLSGNTIYF.

The rearrangement uses TRBV19 and TRBJ1-2; 7 positions match TRBD1. CDR3 length: 14 residues. Germline trimming cut 7 bases from V and 4 bases from J; bases unmatched to any gene: 9. Germline CDR1 is LNHDA and CDR2 is SQIVND (reference sequence). The CDR3 nucleotides read TGTGCCAGTACACAGACAGGGAGGCTCTATGGCTACACCTTC. Its translation: CASTQTGRLYGYTF.

The chain carries TRBV29-1 and TRBJ2-5, with D perhaps TRBD1 (5 bases). The CDR3 is 14 residues long. CDR1 SQVTM and CDR2 ANQGSEA come from the germline V gene. V lost 3 bases and J lost 4, with 15 bases in between. CDR3: CSVEARAHGETQYF. CDR3 coding DNA: TGCAGCGTTGAGGCCAGGGCACACGGAGAGACCCAGTACTTC.

The chain uses TRBV7-9 and TRBJ1-5; 8 nucleotides line up with TRBD1. Germline V CDR1 and CDR2: SEHNR, FQNEAQ (reference sequence). The CDR3 has 16 amino acids. V was pared by 1 base and J by 7 bases, with 9 bases of the junction left unmatched. CDR3 residues: CASSLGPGGRGQPQHF. The CDR3 bases are TGTGCCAGCAGCTTAGGTCCAGGGGGCCGCGGACAGCCCCAGCATTTT.

There are a few counts of this clonotype. The CDR3 sequence: CSARRQGPNSPLHF. In nucleotides, the CDR3 is TGCAGTGCCCGACGACAGGGGCCTAATTCACCCCTCCACTTT. The rearrangement uses TRBV20-1 and TRBJ1-6; the match to TRBD1 covers 8 bases. The V segment lost 6 bases and the J segment 6 bases; nucleotides outside the gene matches: 7. The CDR3 sequence is 14 residues long. CDR1 is DFQATT and CDR2 is SNEGSKA in the germline V gene (reference sequence).

This clonotype has only a few counts. DNA for the CDR3: TGTGCCAGCAGTTACGACTACACTGGAACCCAGTACTTC. Protein sequence: CASSYDYTGTQYF. The chain carries TRBV6-5 and TRBJ2-5, with D maybe TRBD2 (5 bases). Germline loops: CDR1 MNHEY, CDR2 SVGAGI. V shed 2 bases and J shed 8 bases, with 12 bases lying between them. This CDR3 spans 13 amino acids.

The chain employs TRBV7-9 and TRBJ2-7; TRBD2 matches at 7 bases. Germline values: CDR1 SEHNR, CDR2 FQNEAQ (reference sequence). V dropped 5 bases and J dropped 2; count of bases not matched to a gene: 6. This CDR3 spans 14 amino acids. CDR3 nucleotides: TGTGCCAGCAGCCCCCGGGACTATCCCTACGAGCAGTACTTC. Amino acid sequence: CASSPRDYPYEQYF. The full variable domain, with the rest looked up from reference TRBV7-9 and TRBJ2-7, is DTGVSQNPRHKITKRGQNVTFRCDPISEHNRLYWYRQTLGQGPEFLTYFQNEAQLEKSRLLSDRFSAERPKGSFSTLEIQRTEQGDSAMYLCASSPRDYPYEQYFGPGTRLTVT.

This clonotype was recorded a few times. The chain couples TRBV18 to TRBJ1-3; unclear D gene. Germline V CDR1 and CDR2: KGHSH, LQKENI. This CDR3 comprises 15 residues. V lost 3 bases and J 0 bases, leaving 9 bases between the germline ends. The CDR3 region is CASSPDGFSGNTIYF. In nucleotides, the CDR3 is TGTGCCAGCTCACCGGACGGATTCTCTGGAAACACCATATATTTT.

This sequence joins TRBV6-2 or TRBV6-3 and TRBJ2-2; D may be TRBD1 or TRBD2 (5 bases each). This CDR3 region has 16 residues. Germline V gene lookup returns CDR1 MNHEY and CDR2 SVGEGT. Trimming took 6 bases from V and 1 from J, leaving 15 bases between them. The DNA of the CDR3 is TGTGCCAGCAGCCAACTCGGGGCAGGGAACACCGGGGAGCTGTTTTTT. Translation gives CASSQLGAGNTGELFF.

This clonotype was observed a handful of times. V is TRBV24-1 and J is TRBJ2-5; possibly TRBD1 for D (6 bases). The CDR3 sequence is 16 residues long. Germline assignment: CDR1 KGHDR and CDR2 SFDVKD. V lost 3 bases and J lost 3, with 16 bases in between. This CDR3 reads CATSDAGRGVKETQYF. CDR3 coding DNA: TGTGCCACCAGTGATGCGGGCAGGGGTGTTAAAGAGACCCAGTACTTC.

The chain joins TRBV19 to TRBJ1-1; TRBD1 matches 7 bases. This CDR3 region has 13 residues. Germline CDR1 is LNHDA and CDR2 is SQIVND (reference sequence). V gave up 5 bases and J gave up 10 bases; unmatched junction bases: 10. The CDR3: CASSFPGTVRAFF. In DNA form, the CDR3 reads TGTGCCAGTAGTTTTCCCGGGACAGTACGAGCTTTCTTT.

This clonotype has only a few counts. V and J are TRBV5-1 and TRBJ1-4; D possibly corresponds to TRBD1 (5 bases). CDR3 size: 15 residues. Trimming took 4 bases from V and 8 from J, leaving 18 bases between them. Germline CDR1 reads SGHRS; CDR2 reads YFSETQ. The CDR3 loop reads CASSPVGGEGEKLFF. In DNA form, the CDR3 reads TGCGCCAGCAGCCCGGTCGGGGGAGAGGGAGAAAAACTGTTTTTT.

V is TRBV12-3 or TRBV12-4 and J is TRBJ1-2; tentative D call: TRBD1 (6 bases). The CDR3 is 15 residues long. V dropped 6 bases and J dropped 2 bases, with 16 bases sitting between them. As DNA, the CDR3 is TGTGCCAGCAGCCTAAGGGGGACACCAAACTATGGCTACACCTTC. This sequence encodes CASSLRGTPNYGYTF.

A remark on this clonotype: The CDR3 carries no conserved terminal phenylalanine or tryptophan, so it likely arises from a read error. Because the CDR3's place on the DNA is in doubt, the DNA is left out and the CDR3 is given as listed by TCRdb. This chain connects TRBV6-2 or TRBV6-3 to TRBJ2-7; no DNA check was done on the table's D call, TRBD1. The CDR3 has 11 residues if both end residues are counted. The V gene's germline CDR1 is MNHEY and CDR2 SVGEGT. CDR3 amino acids: CASSYGTGLVL.

V is TRBV28 and J is TRBJ2-7; 9 bases line up with TRBD1. CDR1 is MDHEN, CDR2 SYDVKM, per germline. This CDR3 contains 14 residues. With V trimmed by 6 bases and J by 0 bases, 3 bases remained unmatched. CDR3 sequence (DNA): TGTGCCAGCAGACGACAGGGGGACTCCTACGAGCAGTACTTC. It specifies CASRRQGDSYEQYF.

Comment on this clonotype: The junction and the germline gene differ at one end; a read error may be behind it. V usage is TRBV28 and J usage is TRBJ2-2; 11 bases are shared with TRBD2. CDR1 and CDR2 from the germline V gene are MDHEN and SYDVKM. The CDR3 has 19 residues. The CDR3 sequence is CASSFPTSGATTNTAELFF. The CDR3 DNA reads TGTGCCAGCAGTTTCCCGACTAGCGGGGCCACTACGAACACCGCGGAGCTGTTTTTT.

V is TRBV19 and J is TRBJ2-3; 8 positions match TRBD1. Germline V gene data show CDR1 as LNHDA and CDR2 as SQIVND (reference sequence). This CDR3 has 15 residues. Unmatched junction bases numbered 2, after V lost 1 base and J lost 2 bases. CDR3 nucleotide sequence: TGTGCCAGTAGTATAGGGACAGGGTTCACAGATACGCAGTATTTT. It encodes CASSIGTGFTDTQYF.

This clonotype was found a few times. The chain uses TRBV7-9 and TRBJ1-1, with TRBD1 as a possible D gene (5 bases). CDR3 length: 12 amino acids. Trimming shortened V by 2 bases and J by 11 bases, and 12 bases separated the two germline ends. Germline V gene data show CDR1 as SEHNR and CDR2 as FQNEAQ (reference sequence). CDR3 DNA sequence: TGTGCCAGCAGCTTATCCCAGGGTGTGGCTTTCTTT. The encoded protein is CASSLSQGVAFF.

This clonotype was counted a few times. The rearrangement links TRBV11-1 to TRBJ2-1; D could derive from TRBD1 or TRBD2 (5 bases each). V lost 6 bases and J 8 bases, leaving 20 bases between the germline ends. From germline, CDR1 is SGHAT and CDR2 FQDESV (reference sequence). The CDR3 length is 15 residues. The CDR3 nucleotides read TGTGCCAGCAGGCAGCAGAGATACTGGGACCATGAGCAGTTCTTC. The encoded protein is CASRQQRYWDHEQFF.

As to this clonotype: Germline is not matched at one junction end, which may reflect a read error. J is TRBJ1-2 and V is TRBV20-1; 9 bases are a match to TRBD1. Germline V CDR1 and CDR2: DFQATT, SNEGSKA (reference sequence). The CDR3 runs 14 residues. The DNA of the CDR3 is TGCAGTGCTAGAGAACTTAGGACAGGGGTTTCACGCGCCTTC. It codes for CSARELRTGVSRAF.